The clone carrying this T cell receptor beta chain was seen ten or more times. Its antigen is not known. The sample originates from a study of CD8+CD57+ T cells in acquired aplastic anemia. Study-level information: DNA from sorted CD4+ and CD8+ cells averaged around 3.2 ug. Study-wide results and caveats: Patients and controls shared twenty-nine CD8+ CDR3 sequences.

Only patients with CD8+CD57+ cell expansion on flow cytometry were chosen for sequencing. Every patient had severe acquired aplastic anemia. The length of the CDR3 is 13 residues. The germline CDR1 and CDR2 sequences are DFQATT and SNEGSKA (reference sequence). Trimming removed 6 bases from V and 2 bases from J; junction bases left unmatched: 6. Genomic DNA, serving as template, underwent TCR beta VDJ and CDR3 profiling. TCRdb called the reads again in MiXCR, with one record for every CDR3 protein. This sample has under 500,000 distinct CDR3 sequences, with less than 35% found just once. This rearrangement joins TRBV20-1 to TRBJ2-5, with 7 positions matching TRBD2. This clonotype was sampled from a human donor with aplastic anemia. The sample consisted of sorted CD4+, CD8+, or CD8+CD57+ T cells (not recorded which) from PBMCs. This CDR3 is CSAITSAQETQYF. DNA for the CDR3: TGCAGTGCCATAACTAGCGCTCAAGAGACCCAGTACTTC.